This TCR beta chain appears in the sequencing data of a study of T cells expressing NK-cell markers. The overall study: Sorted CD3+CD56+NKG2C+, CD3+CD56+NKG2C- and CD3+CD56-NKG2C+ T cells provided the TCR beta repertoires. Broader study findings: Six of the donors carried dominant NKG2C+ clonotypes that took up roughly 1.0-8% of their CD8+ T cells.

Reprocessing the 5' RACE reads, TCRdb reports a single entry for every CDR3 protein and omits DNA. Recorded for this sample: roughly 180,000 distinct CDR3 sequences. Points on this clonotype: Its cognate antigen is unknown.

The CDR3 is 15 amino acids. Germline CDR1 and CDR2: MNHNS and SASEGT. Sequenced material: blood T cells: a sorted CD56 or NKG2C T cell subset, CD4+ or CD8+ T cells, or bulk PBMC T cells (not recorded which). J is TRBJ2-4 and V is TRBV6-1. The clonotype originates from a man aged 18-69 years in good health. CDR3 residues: CASSPRPGDKNIQYF.